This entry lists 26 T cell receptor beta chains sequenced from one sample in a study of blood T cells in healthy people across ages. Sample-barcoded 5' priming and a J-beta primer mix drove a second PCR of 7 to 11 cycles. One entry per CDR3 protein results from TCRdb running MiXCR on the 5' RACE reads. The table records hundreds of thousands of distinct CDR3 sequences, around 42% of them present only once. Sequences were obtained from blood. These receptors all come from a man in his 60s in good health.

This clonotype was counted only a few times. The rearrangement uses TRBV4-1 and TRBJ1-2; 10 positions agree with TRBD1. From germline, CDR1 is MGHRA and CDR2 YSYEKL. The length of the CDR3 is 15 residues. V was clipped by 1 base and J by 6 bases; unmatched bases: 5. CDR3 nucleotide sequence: TGCGCCAGCAGCCAAGCTCGAGGGACAGGGGATGGCTACACCTTC. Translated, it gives CASSQARGTGDGYTF.

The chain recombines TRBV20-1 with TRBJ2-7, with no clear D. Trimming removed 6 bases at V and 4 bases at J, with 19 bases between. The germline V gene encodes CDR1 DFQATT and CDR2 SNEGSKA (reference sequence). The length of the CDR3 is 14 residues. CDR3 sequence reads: CSALWGKKGYEQYF. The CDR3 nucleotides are TGCAGTGCCCTGTGGGGTAAGAAGGGTTACGAGCAGTACTTC.

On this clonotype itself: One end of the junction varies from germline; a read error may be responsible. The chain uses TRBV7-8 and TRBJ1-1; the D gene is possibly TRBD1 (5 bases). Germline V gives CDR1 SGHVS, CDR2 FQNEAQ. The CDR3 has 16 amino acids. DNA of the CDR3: TGTGCCGGCAGCTTAGCGCGCGGGGCGCGGGGCACTGAAGCTTTCTTT. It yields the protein CAGSLARGARGTEAFF.

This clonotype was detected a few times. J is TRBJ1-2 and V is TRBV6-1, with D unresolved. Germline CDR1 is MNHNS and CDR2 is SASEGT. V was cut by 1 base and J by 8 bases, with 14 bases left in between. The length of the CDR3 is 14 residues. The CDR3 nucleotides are TGTGCCAGCAGTGAAGGGCAGCGGGCCTCGGGCTACACCTTC. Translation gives CASSEGQRASGYTF.

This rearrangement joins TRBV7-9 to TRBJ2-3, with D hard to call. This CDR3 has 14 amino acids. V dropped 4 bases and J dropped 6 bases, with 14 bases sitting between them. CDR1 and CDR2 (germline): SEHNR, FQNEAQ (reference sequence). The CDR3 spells CASSSSSWLDTQYF. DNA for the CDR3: TGTGCCAGCAGCTCTTCTTCGTGGTTGGATACGCAGTATTTT.

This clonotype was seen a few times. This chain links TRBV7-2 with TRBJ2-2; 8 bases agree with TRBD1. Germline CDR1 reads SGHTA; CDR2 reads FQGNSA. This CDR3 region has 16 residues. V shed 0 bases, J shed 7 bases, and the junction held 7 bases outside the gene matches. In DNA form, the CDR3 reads TGTGCCAGCAGCTTAGCGCAGGGGGCGCGTAGCGGGGAGCTGTTTTTT. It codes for CASSLAQGARSGELFF.

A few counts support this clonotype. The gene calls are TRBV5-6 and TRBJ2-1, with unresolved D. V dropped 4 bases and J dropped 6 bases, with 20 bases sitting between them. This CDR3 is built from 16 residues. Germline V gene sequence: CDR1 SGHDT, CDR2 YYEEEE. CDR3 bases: TGTGCCAGCAGCCCCACCCGTCAAGTCAAAGGCAATGAGCAGTTCTTC. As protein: CASSPTRQVKGNEQFF. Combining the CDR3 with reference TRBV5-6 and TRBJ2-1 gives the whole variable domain DAGVTQSPTHLIKTRGQQVTLRCSPKSGHDTVSWYQQALGQGPQFIFQYYEEEERQRGNFPDRFSGHQFPNYSSELNVNALLLGDSALYLCASSPTRQVKGNEQFFGPGTRLTVL.

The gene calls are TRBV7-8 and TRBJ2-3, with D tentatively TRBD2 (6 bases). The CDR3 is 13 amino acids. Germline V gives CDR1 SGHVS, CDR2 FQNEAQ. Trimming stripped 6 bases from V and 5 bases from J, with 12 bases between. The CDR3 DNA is TGTGCCAGCAGGCCCCGGGGGAAAGATACGCAGTATTTT. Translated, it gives CASRPRGKDTQYF.

This chain's CDR3 is CASSLGGVSNQPQHF. For the CDR3, the DNA is TGTGCCAGTAGCCTTGGAGGGGTGAGCAATCAGCCCCAGCATTTT. The rearrangement links TRBV19 to TRBJ1-5, with D tentatively TRBD1 (5 bases). The V end was cut by 6 bases, the J end by 1 base, with 13 bases between. The CDR3 is 15 amino acids. Germline values: CDR1 LNHDA, CDR2 SQIVND (reference sequence).

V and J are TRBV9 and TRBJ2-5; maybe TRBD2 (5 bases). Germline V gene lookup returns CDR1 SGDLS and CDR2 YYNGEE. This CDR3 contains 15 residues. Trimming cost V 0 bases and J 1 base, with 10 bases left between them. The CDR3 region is CASSVVGAVQETQYF. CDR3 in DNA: TGTGCCAGCAGCGTAGTAGGAGCGGTCCAAGAGACCCAGTACTTC. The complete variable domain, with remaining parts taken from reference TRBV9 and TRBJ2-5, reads DSGVTQTPKHLITATGQRVTLRCSPRSGDLSVYWYQQSLDQGLQFLIQYYNGEERAKGNILERFSAQQFPDLHSELNLSSLELGDSALYFCASSVVGAVQETQYFGPGTRLLVL.

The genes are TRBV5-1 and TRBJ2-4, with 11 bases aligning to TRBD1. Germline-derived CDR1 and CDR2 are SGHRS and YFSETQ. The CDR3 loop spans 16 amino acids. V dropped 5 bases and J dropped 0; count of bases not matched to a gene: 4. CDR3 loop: CASSPGQGAAKNIQYF. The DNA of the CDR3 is TGCGCCAGCAGTCCAGGACAGGGGGCAGCCAAAAACATTCAGTACTTC.

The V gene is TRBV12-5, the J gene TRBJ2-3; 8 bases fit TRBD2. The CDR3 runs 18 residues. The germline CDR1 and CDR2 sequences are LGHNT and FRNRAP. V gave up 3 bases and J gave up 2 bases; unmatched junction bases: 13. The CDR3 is CASGFSRGGLTNTDTQYF. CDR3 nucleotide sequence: TGTGCTAGTGGTTTCTCTCGGGGGGGGCTTACAAACACAGATACGCAGTATTTT.

CDR3 loop: CASSQDGIGDRGPTDTQYF. The CDR3 region has the DNA TGCGCCAGCAGCCAAGATGGAATAGGGGACAGGGGGCCTACAGATACGCAGTATTTT. The chain links TRBV4-1 to TRBJ2-3; 12 bases are shared with TRBD1. Trimming took 0 bases from V and 3 from J; bases not matched to a gene: 10. This CDR3 contains 19 residues. Looked up from germline, CDR1 is MGHRA and CDR2 is YSYEKL.

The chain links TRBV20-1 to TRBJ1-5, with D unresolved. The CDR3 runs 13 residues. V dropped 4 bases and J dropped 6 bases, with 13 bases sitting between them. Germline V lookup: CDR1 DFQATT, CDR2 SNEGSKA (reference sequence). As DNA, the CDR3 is TGCAGTGCTAATAGGGTAGCGGGTCAGCCCCAGCATTTT. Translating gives CSANRVAGQPQHF.

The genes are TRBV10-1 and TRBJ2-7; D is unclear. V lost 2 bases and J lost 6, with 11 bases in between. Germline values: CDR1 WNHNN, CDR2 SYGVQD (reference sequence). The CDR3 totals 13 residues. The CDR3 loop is CASSEPGPREQYF. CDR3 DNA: TGCGCCAGCAGTGAGCCTGGACCTCGCGAGCAGTACTTC.

The CDR3, as DNA: TGCAGTAGCACCGGGACAGGGGGCACAGATACGCAGTATTTT. It encodes CSSTGTGGTDTQYF. The V gene is TRBV20-1, the J gene TRBJ2-3; 10 bases fit TRBD1. V was clipped by 8 bases and J by 1 base; unmatched bases: 6. The germline gives CDR1 DFQATT, CDR2 SNEGSKA (reference sequence). The CDR3 is 14 residues long.

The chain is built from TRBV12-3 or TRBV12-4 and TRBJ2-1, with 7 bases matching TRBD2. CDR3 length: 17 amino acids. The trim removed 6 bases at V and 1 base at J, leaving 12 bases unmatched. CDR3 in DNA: TGTGCCAGCAGGCAAAGGGACCAGCGGGGATCCTACAATGAGCAGTTCTTC. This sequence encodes CASRQRDQRGSYNEQFF.

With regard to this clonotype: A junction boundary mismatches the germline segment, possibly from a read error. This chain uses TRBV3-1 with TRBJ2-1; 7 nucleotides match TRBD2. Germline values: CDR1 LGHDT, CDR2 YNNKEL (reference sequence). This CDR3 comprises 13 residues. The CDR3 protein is CANSPPQRGEQFF. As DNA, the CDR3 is TGTGCCAACAGCCCCCCACAGCGGGGAGAGCAGTTCTTC.

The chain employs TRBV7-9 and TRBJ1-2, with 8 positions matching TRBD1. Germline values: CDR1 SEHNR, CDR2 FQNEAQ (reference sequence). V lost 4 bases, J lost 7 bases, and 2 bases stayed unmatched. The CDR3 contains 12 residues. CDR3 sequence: CASSSGGVGYTF. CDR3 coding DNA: TGTGCCAGCAGCTCAGGGGGCGTTGGCTACACCTTC.

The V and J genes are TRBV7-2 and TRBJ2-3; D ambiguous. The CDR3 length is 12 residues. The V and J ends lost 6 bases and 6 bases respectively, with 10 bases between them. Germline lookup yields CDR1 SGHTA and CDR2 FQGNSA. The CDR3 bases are TGTGCCAGCAGTCCGGTCGTTGATACGCAGTATTTT. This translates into CASSPVVDTQYF. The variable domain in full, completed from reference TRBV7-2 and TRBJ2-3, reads GAGVSQSPSNKVTEKGKDVELRCDPISGHTALYWYRQSLGQGLEFLIYFQGNSAPDKSGLPSDRFSAERTGGSVSTLTIQRTQQEDSAVYLCASSPVVDTQYFGPGTRLTVL.

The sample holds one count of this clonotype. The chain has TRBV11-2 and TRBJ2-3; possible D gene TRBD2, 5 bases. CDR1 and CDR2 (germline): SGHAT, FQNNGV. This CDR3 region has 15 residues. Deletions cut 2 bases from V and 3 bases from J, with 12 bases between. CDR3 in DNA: TGTGCCAGCAGCTTAAGCGGTTCCCAAACAGATACGCAGTATTTT. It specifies CASSLSGSQTDTQYF.

This chain's CDR3 is CSAPRQGAHSSGYTF. The CDR3 DNA is TGCAGTGCTCCGAGACAGGGGGCGCATTCTTCCGGCTACACCTTC. The chain joins TRBV20-1 to TRBJ1-2; the match to TRBD1 covers 10 bases. The CDR3 consists of 15 residues. Germline loops: CDR1 DFQATT, CDR2 SNEGSKA (reference sequence). The junction had 14 bases not matched to a gene; V was cut back by 5 bases and J by 8 bases.

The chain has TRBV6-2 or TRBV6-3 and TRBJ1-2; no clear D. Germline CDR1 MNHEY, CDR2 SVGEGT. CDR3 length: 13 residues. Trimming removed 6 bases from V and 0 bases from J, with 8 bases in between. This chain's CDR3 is CASRSISNYGYTF. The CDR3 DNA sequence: TGTGCCAGCAGAAGCATTTCTAACTATGGCTACACCTTC.

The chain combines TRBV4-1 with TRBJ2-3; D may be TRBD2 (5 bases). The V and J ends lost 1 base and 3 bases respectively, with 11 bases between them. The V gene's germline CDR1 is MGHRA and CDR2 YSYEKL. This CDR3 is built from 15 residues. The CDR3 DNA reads TGCGCCAGCAGCCAAGCTCAGCGGAATACAGATACGCAGTATTTT. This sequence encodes CASSQAQRNTDTQYF.

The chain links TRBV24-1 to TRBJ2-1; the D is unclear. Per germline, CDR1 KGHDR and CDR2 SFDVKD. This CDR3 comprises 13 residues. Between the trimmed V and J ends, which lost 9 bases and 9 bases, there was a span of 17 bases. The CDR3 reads CATATPLLGEQFF. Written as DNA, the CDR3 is TGTGCCACCGCGACTCCGCTCCTAGGTGAGCAGTTCTTC.

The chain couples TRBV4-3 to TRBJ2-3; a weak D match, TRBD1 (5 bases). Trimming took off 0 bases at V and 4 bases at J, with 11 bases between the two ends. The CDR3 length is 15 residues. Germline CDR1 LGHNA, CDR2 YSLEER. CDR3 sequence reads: CASSQDRGASDTQYF. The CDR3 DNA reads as TGCGCCAGCAGCCAAGATCGTGGGGCTTCAGATACGCAGTATTTT.